This T cell receptor beta chain is from a study of T cell responses to AZD1222 COVID-19 vaccine. Regarding the study as a whole: Clonal diversity may have been underestimated in mostly white British donors.

Clones were sequenced by immunoSEQ multiplex PCR, and TCRdb holds only the in-frame ones, with some missing. Of over 60,000 clones listed, 79% are singletons. V was cut by 6 bases and J by 5 bases, with 19 bases left in between. The CDR3 length is 15 residues. Germline V CDR1 and CDR2: MDHEN, SYDVKM. Details on this clone: Antigen unknown.

The TCR comes from an adult in good health. This material consisted of peripheral blood, taken on day 0 of MenACWY control vaccination. The J gene is TRBJ1-1, the V gene TRBV28; no firm D call. CDR3 DNA: TGTGCCAGCAGCGAACAGAGCCCGAGCAGGACTGAAGCTTTCTTT. This translates into CASSEQSPSRTEAFF. The entire variable domain, with the rest obtained from reference TRBV28 and TRBJ1-1, is as follows: DVKVTQSSRYLVKRTGEKVFLECVQDMDHENMFWYRQDPGLGLRLIYFSYDVKMKEKGDIPEGYSVSREKKERFSLILESASTNQTSMYLCASSEQSPSRTEAFFGQGTRLTVV.